This TCR beta chain is from a study of cytomegalovirus exposure and HLA in healthy donors. The table came from immunoSEQ multiplex PCR; TCRdb's copy has only in-frame clones and leaves some out. This table holds approximately 140,000 clones, about 90% found once. About this clone: What it recognizes is unknown.

Study results and caveats: According to the study, roughly 160 TCR beta chains were cytomegalovirus-associated. Subsequent analysis revealed that first-cohort TCR clusters tended to co-occur in the approximately 120 validation repertoires. Published work reported that the classifier diagnosed cytomegalovirus status with high specificity and sensitivity.

The validation cohort, a group of 130 or so subjects, included the donors and was separate from the approximately 650-subject first cohort. This receptor was obtained from a woman aged 18-29 years in good health and CMV-seropositive. Specimen: PBMCs.

The CDR3 DNA is TGTGCCATCAGTGCGTTATCCGTTAATTCACCCCTCCACTTT. Protein product: CAISALSVNSPLHF. The rearrangement links TRBV10-3 to TRBJ1-6; D gene ambiguous. The V and J ends lost 4 bases and 6 bases respectively, with 10 bases between them. The CDR3 is made up of 14 amino acids. Germline assignment: CDR1 ENHRY and CDR2 SYGVKD.